The present TCR beta chain was sequenced within a study of early T cells in non-severe SARS-CoV-2 infection. Study-wide points: VDJdb-based matching was biased toward anti-spike CD8 responses and missed private and CD4 specificities.

The sample holds many counts of this clonotype. Its specificity is unknown. Unique molecular identifier tags were affixed to discrete cDNA molecules. MiXCR was run by TCRdb on the 5' RACE reads, yielding one entry per CDR3 protein. In the table there are about 35,000 distinct CDR3 sequences, around 6.3% of which are singletons. Germline V CDR1 and CDR2: LGHDT, YNNKEL (reference sequence). The CDR3 loop spans 14 amino acids. The J segment lost 4 bases and the V segment lost 7 bases, leaving 2 bases of the junction unmatched. The chain has TRBV3-1 and TRBJ2-1, with 12 positions matching TRBD2. The sample taken for sequencing was whole blood. The receptor was isolated from an adult who was a healthcare worker with PCR-confirmed SARS-CoV-2 infection or an uninfected control (not recorded which). As DNA, the CDR3 is TGTGCCAGCATGCTAGCGGGAGGGTACAATGAGCAGTTCTTC. As protein: CASMLAGGYNEQFF.